The 18 T cell receptor beta chains in this list originate from one sample, sequenced in a study of monozygotic twins with inflammatory bowel disease. TCRdb reprocessed the 5' RACE reads and reports one entry per CDR3 protein, with no DNA. The sample has some 450,000 distinct CDR3 sequences. Material for sequencing was blood. All receptors derive from a human donor with ulcerative colitis or Crohn's disease, or a healthy co-twin of an affected twin (not recorded which).

This chain links TRBV14 with TRBJ2-4; there is no DNA to check the TCRdb D call of TRBD2. The CDR3 is made up of 14 amino acids. Germline V gives CDR1 SGHDN, CDR2 FVKESK. Here the CDR3 reads CASSQALAGGIQYF. The entire variable domain, with the rest obtained from reference TRBV14 and TRBJ2-4, is as follows: EAGVTQFPSHSVIEKGQTVTLRCDPISGHDNLYWYRRVMGKEIKFLLHFVKESKQDESGMPNNRFLAERTGGTYSTLKVQPAELEDSGVYFCASSQALAGGIQYFGAGTRLSVL.

The chain employs TRBV7-2 and TRBJ1-1; TCRdb reports TRBD1, a call that lacks DNA to check it against. CDR3 size: 14 residues. Germline CDR1 reads SGHTA; CDR2 reads FQGNSA. CDR3 sequence reads: CASSFTRVNTEAFF.

The V and J genes are TRBV4-2 and TRBJ2-5; TCRdb picks TRBD1, but there is no DNA to check that call. Germline-derived CDR1 and CDR2 are LGHNA and YNFKEQ. The CDR3 extends over 14 amino acids. The CDR3 loop reads CASSPGQFGETQYF.

The chain couples TRBV4-1 to TRBJ2-6. The CDR3 spans 18 residues. The germline V gene has CDR1 MGHRA and CDR2 YSYEKL. This CDR3 is CASSQVSMTELGANVLTF.

The chain is built from TRBV19 and TRBJ2-1; as DNA is missing, the TRBD2 call by TCRdb cannot be tested. The CDR3 sequence is 13 residues long. Germline lookup yields CDR1 LNHDA and CDR2 SQIVND (reference sequence). CDR3 amino acids: CASSIGLRQEQFF.

The CDR3 region is CASSPVMNTEAFF. The chain joins TRBV4-1 to TRBJ1-1. The V gene's germline CDR1 is MGHRA and CDR2 YSYEKL. This CDR3 is built from 13 residues.

The V gene is TRBV9, the J gene TRBJ1-3; no DNA is available, so the TRBD1 call from TCRdb remains unchecked. Germline CDR1 reads SGDLS; CDR2 reads YYNGEE. This CDR3 comprises 13 residues. The CDR3 loop is CASSVEGGNTIYF.

This sequence joins TRBV4-3 and TRBJ2-7; absent DNA, TCRdb's TRBD1 call cannot be checked. CDR1 and CDR2 from the germline V gene are LGHNA and YSLEER. The CDR3 sequence is 16 residues long. CDR3 in amino acids: CASSHGGSGSIYEQYF.

The rearrangement uses TRBV11-2 and TRBJ1-1; TCRdb names TRBD1, which stays unverified in the absence of DNA. Germline V gene sequence: CDR1 SGHAT, CDR2 FQNNGV. The CDR3 runs 13 residues. CDR3 in amino acids: CASSLVPGREAFF.

The genes are TRBV7-8 and TRBJ2-3; checking the TCRdb D call of TRBD1 is not possible without DNA. CDR1 is SGHVS and CDR2 is FQNEAQ in the germline V gene. CDR3 length: 14 residues. CDR3 protein: CASSFGTGTDTQYF.

This rearrangement joins TRBV5-1 to TRBJ2-5. Per germline, CDR1 SGHRS and CDR2 YFSETQ. The CDR3 is 15 amino acids. CDR3 region: CASSSHPVYQETQYF.

The CDR3 loop reads CVAASETDTQYF. The chain combines TRBV6-1 with TRBJ2-3; TCRdb gives TRBD2 as the D gene, but with no DNA this cannot be confirmed. The CDR3 has 12 amino acids. Germline CDR1 reads MNHNS; CDR2 reads SASEGT.

The V call is TRBV12-3 or TRBV12-4, the J call TRBJ2-2; TCRdb selects TRBD1, and the lack of DNA leaves this call unchecked. The CDR3 runs 12 residues. The CDR3 region is CASSPAPGELFF.

The chain combines TRBV5-1 with TRBJ2-7. The length of the CDR3 is 14 residues. CDR1 is SGHRS and CDR2 is YFSETQ in the germline V gene. The CDR3 reads CASSLLGATYEQYF.

The chain employs TRBV30 and TRBJ1-3. The CDR3 is made up of 12 amino acids. The germline V gene encodes CDR1 GTSNPN and CDR2 SVGIG (reference sequence). The chain's CDR3 is CAWNGVGNTIYF.

The chain has TRBV15 and TRBJ2-5; TCRdb's assignment of TRBD2 cannot be checked, as there is no DNA. Looked up from germline, CDR1 is LNHNV and CDR2 is YYDKDF (reference sequence). The CDR3 length is 15 residues. CDR3 loop: CATSRAGASGETQYF.

The J gene is TRBJ2-5, the V gene TRBV20-1. The CDR3 extends over 13 amino acids. Germline V CDR1 and CDR2: DFQATT, SNEGSKA (reference sequence). The chain's CDR3 is CSAREIVAETQYF.

V gene TRBV11-3 combines with J gene TRBJ2-3; TCRdb reports TRBD1, a call that lacks DNA to check it against. Looked up from germline, CDR1 is SGHNT and CDR2 is YENEEA. The CDR3 loop spans 16 amino acids. CDR3 loop: CASSFATGGAGDTQYF.